This T cell receptor beta chain is from a study of T cells after yellow fever vaccination. The study, taken as a whole, reports: Researchers cautioned that FACS-sorted repertoires could harbor abundant clonotypes contaminating from the bulk population.

Making TCR cDNA involved 5'RACE template switching, which added UMIs and a universal primer site. TCRdb redid the calling of the 5' RACE reads with MiXCR, one entry per CDR3 protein. The repertoire holds 45,000 to 60,000 distinct CDR3 sequences, with approximately 6.6% as singletons. This clonotype has at least ten counts. Between the trimmed V and J ends, which lost 5 bases and 4 bases, there was a span of 17 bases. The CDR3 sequence is 15 residues long. Sequenced here: CD8+ T cells not binding an NS4B(214-222) dextramer, sorted from PBMCs, sampled roughly 47 days after the first yellow fever vaccination. The sequence was obtained from a young man who received the YFV17D yellow fever vaccine. The chain employs TRBV12-3 or TRBV12-4 and TRBJ1-2, with D uncertain. CDR3 sequence reads: CASSPAERIFYGYTF. The CDR3 coding sequence is TGTGCCAGCAGTCCGGCGGAACGGATCTTCTATGGCTACACCTTC.